The T cell receptor (beta chain) described here comes from a study of vaccination effects on CD4 cells after COVID-19. Study-level findings and limits: Common cold coronaviruses were cross-recognized by only 1 of 255 vaccine-induced clones in healthy vaccinees. Whether induced by infection or by vaccine, clones showed marked clonal contraction late after vaccination.

Repertoires were generated with immunoSEQ multiplex PCR, while TCRdb's copy carries only in-frame clones and drops some. Of about 23,000 clones detected, 73% appear once; the ten largest clones hold under 5.5%. Using viral peptide pools, the ViraFEST assay grew out antigen-specific CD4+ T cells prior to sequencing. The authors isolated CD4+ T cells after around 9 days of culture. Nucleocapsid antibodies were negative in the vaccine recipients, who had never had SARS-CoV-2 infection. Approximately 1.9 million PBMC per well were cultured with 10 IU/ml IL-2 and roughly 11 ug/ml peptides. Half of the medium was exchanged for IL-2 medium on both days 3 and 7. The CDR3 is made up of 17 amino acids. CDR1 is LGHNA and CDR2 is YNFKEQ in the germline V gene. The ends were cut back, 1 base at V and 4 bases at J, with 19 bases in the middle. A note on this clone: What it recognizes is unknown.

The starting material was CD4+ T cells from PBMCs cultured with SARS-CoV-2 spike peptides, obtained before COVID-19 vaccination. The chain joins TRBV4-2 to TRBJ1-1; D is perhaps TRBD1 (5 bases). The clonotype comes from a human donor who received a COVID-19 vaccine. The CDR3 sequence: CASSQVEWGAQVTEAFF. The CDR3 DNA is TGTGCCAGCAGCCAAGTTGAGTGGGGCGCGCAGGTCACTGAAGCTTTCTTT.